Presented here are 17 T cell receptor beta chains from one specimen sequenced in a study of blood T cell repertoires in COVID-19. Method: immunoSEQ multiplex PCR; TCRdb's copy keeps in-frame clones and lacks some. The sample yields around 300,000 clones, 70% to 90% seen once. The sequenced sample was peripheral blood. The receptors come from a woman aged 45-65 years with COVID-19, enrolled during active disease.

This sequence joins TRBV5-4 and TRBJ2-7, with TRBD1 identical over 9 bases. The CDR3 consists of 14 residues. Losses at the gene ends were 0 bases for V and 7 bases for J; bases not matched to a gene: 5. CDR1 is SGHNT, CDR2 YYREEE, per germline (reference sequence). The CDR3, as DNA: TGTGCCAGCAGCTTGGATGGACAGGGGAGGGAGCAGTACTTC. Amino acids: CASSLDGQGREQYF.

This clone was observed once. V gene TRBV2 combines with J gene TRBJ2-2, with 10 bases identical to TRBD1. This CDR3 region has 17 residues. Germline lookup yields CDR1 SNHLY and CDR2 FYNNEI. V gave up 7 bases and J gave up 4 bases; unmatched junction bases: 12. The CDR3 sequence: CASNRGGTGASTGELFF. The CDR3 DNA reads TGTGCCAGCAACCGAGGGGGGACAGGGGCCTCCACCGGGGAGCTGTTTTTT.

J is TRBJ2-7 and V is TRBV7-6; possibly TRBD2 for D (5 bases). Germline values: CDR1 SGHVS, CDR2 FNYEAQ. This CDR3 is 15 amino acids long. Deletions cut 5 bases from V and 2 bases from J, with 16 bases between. CDR3 residues: CASSRRWQRPYEQYF. CDR3 sequence (DNA): TGTGCCAGCAGCCGCCGGTGGCAGCGGCCCTACGAGCAGTACTTC.

The chain employs TRBV15 and TRBJ2-3; 10 bases are shared with TRBD2. The V and J ends lost 2 bases and 2 bases, in that order; junction bases with no gene match: 4. The germline gives CDR1 LNHNV, CDR2 YYDKDF (reference sequence). This CDR3 comprises 16 residues. The CDR3 DNA reads TGTGCCACCAGCAGATATGGGACTAGCGACACAGATACGCAGTATTTT. This encodes CATSRYGTSDTDTQYF.

The chain carries TRBV9 and TRBJ2-2, with TRBD2 matching over 14 bases. Germline CDR1 is SGDLS and CDR2 is YYNGEE. Trimming cost V 2 bases and J 6 bases; bases outside gene matches: 0. The CDR3 is 15 amino acids. As DNA, the CDR3 is TGTGCCAGCAGCGTGGGACTAGCGGGAGCCGGGGAGCTGTTTTTT. Amino acid sequence: CASSVGLAGAGELFF.

The rearrangement uses TRBV5-1 and TRBJ1-4; D possibly corresponds to TRBD1 (5 bases). CDR1 is SGHRS and CDR2 is YFSETQ in the germline V gene. V was trimmed by 2 bases and J by 4 bases, leaving 9 bases between them. The CDR3 consists of 14 residues. The CDR3 loop reads CASSFGQGNEKLFF. In nucleotides, the CDR3 is TGCGCCAGCAGCTTCGGTCAGGGTAATGAAAAACTGTTTTTT. The variable domain in full, completed from reference TRBV5-1 and TRBJ1-4, reads KAGVTQTPRYLIKTRGQQVTLSCSPISGHRSVSWYQQTPGQGLQFLFEYFSETQRNKGNFPGRFSGRQFSNSRSEMNVSTLELGDSALYLCASSFGQGNEKLFFGSGTQLSVL.

The J gene is TRBJ1-1, the V gene TRBV30, with 7 bases that match TRBD1. V lost 0 bases and J lost 1; bases outside the gene matches: 5. The CDR3 sequence is 15 residues long. Germline loops: CDR1 GTSNPN, CDR2 SVGIG (reference sequence). The CDR3 nucleotides read TGTGCCTGGAGTGTCCCTGACAGGGCGAACACTGAAGCTTTCTTT. Translation gives CAWSVPDRANTEAFF.

V gene TRBV27 combines with J gene TRBJ2-1; 7 bases align to TRBD1. Germline lookup yields CDR1 MNHEY and CDR2 SMNVEV (reference sequence). This CDR3 has 13 amino acids. The trim removed 3 bases at V and 7 bases at J, leaving 3 bases unmatched. The CDR3 sequence is CASSFYRGNEQFF. In DNA form, the CDR3 reads TGTGCCAGCAGTTTTTACAGGGGTAATGAGCAGTTCTTC.

V gene TRBV14 combines with J gene TRBJ1-3; D is possibly TRBD1 (6 bases). Trimming stripped 3 bases from V and 0 bases from J, with 15 bases between. The CDR3 is 17 amino acids. Germline V lookup: CDR1 SGHDN, CDR2 FVKESK. The CDR3 loop reads CASSHRGTFISGNTIYF. CDR3 DNA sequence: TGTGCCAGCAGCCACCGTGGGACATTCATCTCTGGAAACACCATATATTTT.

This clone was detected only once. The V call is TRBV7-3, the J call TRBJ2-5; D may be TRBD2 (5 bases). Per the germline V gene, CDR1 is SGHTA and CDR2 is FQGTGA. The CDR3 totals 14 residues. Trimming took 5 bases from V and 5 from J, leaving 15 bases between them. CDR3 in amino acids: CASSPHTRSETQYF. CDR3 coding DNA: TGTGCCAGCAGCCCCCACACTAGATCGGAGACCCAGTACTTC.

CDR3 nucleotide sequence: TGTGCCAGCAGCCAAGGGAGCACTGAAGCTTTCTTT. Its protein is CASSQGSTEAFF. The V and J genes are TRBV3-1 (or the pseudogene TRBV3-2) and TRBJ1-1, with D unclear. Trimming took 1 base from V and 4 from J, leaving 4 bases between them. Germline V lookup: CDR1 LGHDT, CDR2 YNNKEL (reference sequence). The CDR3 sequence is 12 residues long.

The V call is TRBV19, the J call TRBJ2-3; 10 bases align to TRBD1. The CDR3 extends over 16 amino acids. Germline CDR1 reads LNHDA; CDR2 reads SQIVND (reference sequence). V trimming: 4 bases; J trimming: 2 bases; junction bases outside the gene matches: 6. The CDR3 protein is CASSTTGGSYTDTQYF. Written as DNA, the CDR3 is TGTGCCAGTAGTACGACAGGGGGCTCGTACACAGATACGCAGTATTTT.

The rearrangement uses TRBV5-1 and TRBJ1-2, with D possibly matching TRBD1 (6 bases). With 4 bases removed from V and 2 bases from J, the gap between germline ends came to 12 bases. CDR3 length: 14 residues. Germline V lookup: CDR1 SGHRS, CDR2 YFSETQ. CDR3 sequence reads: CASSPGHINYGYTF. The CDR3 DNA reads TGCGCCAGCAGCCCGGGACACATAAACTATGGCTACACCTTC.

The chain couples TRBV12-3 or TRBV12-4 to TRBJ2-7; D might be TRBD1 (5 bases). V lost 5 bases and J 10 bases, leaving 12 bases between the germline ends. This CDR3 contains 11 residues. The CDR3 DNA sequence: TGTGCCAGCAGTCCCCAGGACATACAGTACTTC. Residues: CASSPQDIQYF.

The V gene is TRBV5-1, the J gene TRBJ2-1; 9 positions agree with TRBD2. V shed 5 bases, J shed 3 bases, and the junction held 6 bases outside the gene matches. CDR3 length: 15 residues. Germline CDR1 is SGHRS and CDR2 is YFSETQ. CDR3 sequence: CASSLTSGYYNEQFF. The CDR3 bases are TGCGCCAGCAGTTTGACTAGCGGATACTACAATGAGCAGTTCTTC. Full variable domain (outside the CDR3, taken from reference TRBV5-1 and TRBJ2-1): KAGVTQTPRYLIKTRGQQVTLSCSPISGHRSVSWYQQTPGQGLQFLFEYFSETQRNKGNFPGRFSGRQFSNSRSEMNVSTLELGDSALYLCASSLTSGYYNEQFFGPGTRLTVL.

The J gene is TRBJ1-2, the V gene TRBV19; D gene unclear. The V end was cut by 1 base, the J end by 3 bases, with 3 bases between. CDR3 size: 12 residues. Germline CDR1 LNHDA, CDR2 SQIVND (reference sequence). The CDR3 region is CASSIADYGYTF. The CDR3 coding sequence is TGTGCCAGTAGTATAGCGGACTATGGCTACACCTTC.

This chain connects TRBV29-1 to TRBJ2-7; TRBD2 agrees at 8 bases. The ends lost 5 bases at V and 3 bases at J; junction bases unmatched: 9. The germline V gene encodes CDR1 SQVTM and CDR2 ANQGSEA. This CDR3 region has 14 residues. CDR3 coding DNA: TGCAGCGTTCAGCCGGGGGGGTCAGGCTACGAGCAGTACTTC. Encoded protein: CSVQPGGSGYEQYF.